This T cell receptor (beta chain) was recorded in a study of shared clonotypes between healthy human individuals. Data came from immunoSEQ multiplex PCR; TCRdb stores just in-frame clones and leaves some out. The sample lists around 1 million clones, about three quarters occurring once. Trimming left V 5 bases short and J 6 bases short, with 11 bases between. The CDR3 is made up of 13 amino acids. The V gene's germline CDR1 is SGHTA and CDR2 FQGNSA. The receptor comes from a man younger than 35 in good health. The sample comprised memory CD4+ T cells sorted from blood. Subset: CD45RA-negative fraction. The chain uses TRBV7-2 and TRBJ1-5; D is ambiguous. CDR3 DNA: TGTGCCAGCAGCACGTCCAGAGGTCAGCCCCAGCATTTT. This translates into CASSTSRGQPQHF.